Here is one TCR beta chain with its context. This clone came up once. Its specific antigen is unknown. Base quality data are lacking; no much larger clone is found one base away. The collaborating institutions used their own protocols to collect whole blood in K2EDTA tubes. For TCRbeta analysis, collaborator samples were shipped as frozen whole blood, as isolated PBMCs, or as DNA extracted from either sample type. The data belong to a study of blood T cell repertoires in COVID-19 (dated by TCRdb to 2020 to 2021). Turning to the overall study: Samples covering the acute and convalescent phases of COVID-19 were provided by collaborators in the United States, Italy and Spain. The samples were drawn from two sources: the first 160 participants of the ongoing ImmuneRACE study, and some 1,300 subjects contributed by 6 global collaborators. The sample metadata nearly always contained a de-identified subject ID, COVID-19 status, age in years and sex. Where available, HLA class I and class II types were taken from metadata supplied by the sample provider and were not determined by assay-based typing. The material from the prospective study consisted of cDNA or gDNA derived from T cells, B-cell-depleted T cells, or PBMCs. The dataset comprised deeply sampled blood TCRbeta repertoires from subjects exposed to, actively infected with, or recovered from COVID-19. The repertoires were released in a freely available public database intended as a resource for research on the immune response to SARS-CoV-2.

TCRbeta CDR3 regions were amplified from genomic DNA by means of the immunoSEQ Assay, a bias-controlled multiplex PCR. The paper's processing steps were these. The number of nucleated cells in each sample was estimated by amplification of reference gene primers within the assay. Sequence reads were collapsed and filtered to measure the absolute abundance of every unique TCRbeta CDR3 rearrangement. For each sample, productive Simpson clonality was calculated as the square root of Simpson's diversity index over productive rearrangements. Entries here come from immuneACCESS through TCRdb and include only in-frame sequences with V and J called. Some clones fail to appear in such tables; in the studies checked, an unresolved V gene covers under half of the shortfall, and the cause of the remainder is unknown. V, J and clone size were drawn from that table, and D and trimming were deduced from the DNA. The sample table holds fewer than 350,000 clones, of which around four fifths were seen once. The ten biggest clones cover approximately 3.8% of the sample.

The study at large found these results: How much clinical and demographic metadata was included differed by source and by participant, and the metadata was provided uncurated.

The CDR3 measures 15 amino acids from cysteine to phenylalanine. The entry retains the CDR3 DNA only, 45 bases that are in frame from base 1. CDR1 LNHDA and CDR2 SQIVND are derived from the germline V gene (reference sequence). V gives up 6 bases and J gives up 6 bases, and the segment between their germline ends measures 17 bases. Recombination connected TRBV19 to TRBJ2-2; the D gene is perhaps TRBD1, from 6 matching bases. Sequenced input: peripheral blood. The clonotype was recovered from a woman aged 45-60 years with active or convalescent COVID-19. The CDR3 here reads CASRHDTGNSGELFF. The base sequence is TGTGCCAGTAGGCACGATACAGGGAATTCCGGGGAGCTGTTTTTT.